This TCR beta chain was captured by sequencing in a study of blood T cell repertoires in COVID-19. Some clones are missing from TCRdb's copy, which holds only in-frame ones; the method was immunoSEQ multiplex PCR. The sample records 80,000 to 95,000 clones, 86% being singletons. Trimming cost V 7 bases and J 0 bases, with 26 bases left between them. The CDR3 is 19 residues long. The germline V gene encodes CDR1 SGHVS and CDR2 FQNEAQ. The clonotype comes from a man between 45 and 60 years old with active or convalescent COVID-19. The chain joins TRBV7-8 to TRBJ2-3, with TRBD2 as a possible D gene (8 bases). The sample was peripheral blood. In DNA, the CDR3 is TGTGCCAGCACCTCAAGGGGGCGACGAGCTAGCGGGAGCACAGATACGCAGTATTTT. Its protein product is CASTSRGRRASGSTDTQYF. Combining the CDR3 with reference TRBV7-8 and TRBJ2-3 gives the whole variable domain GAGVSQSPRYKVAKRGQDVALRCDPISGHVSLFWYQQALGQGPEFLTYFQNEAQLDKSGLPSDRFFAERPEGSVSTLKIQRTQQEDSAVYLCASTSRGRRASGSTDTQYFGPGTRLTVL.